The 27 T cell receptor beta chains reported below all come from one sample, sequenced in a study of CD8 T cells in Susac syndrome. An amount of RNA that ranged from roughly 0.45 to 1 ug was reverse transcribed with random hexamers. A single record per CDR3 protein comes from TCRdb applying MiXCR to the immunoSEQ multiplex PCR reads. The sample carries roughly 170,000 distinct CDR3 sequences, approximately 93% recorded once. The sequenced sample was CD4+ T cells from PBMCs. The origin of the receptors is a human donor with multiple sclerosis.

The genes are TRBV18 and TRBJ2-5; weak D call: TRBD1 (5 bases). The CDR3 covers 14 residues. Between the trimmed V and J ends, which lost 6 bases and 4 bases, there was a span of 15 bases. CDR1 and CDR2 (germline): KGHSH, LQKENI. CDR3 in amino acids: CASSQTTQGETQYF. The CDR3 DNA reads TGTGCCAGCTCCCAAACAACCCAGGGAGAGACCCAGTACTTC.

The chain employs TRBV6-2 or TRBV6-3 and TRBJ2-7, with TRBD2 matching over 7 bases. Germline V gives CDR1 MNHEY, CDR2 SVGEGT. This CDR3 comprises 14 residues. The V segment lost 6 bases and the J segment 6 bases; nucleotides outside the gene matches: 11. CDR3 nucleotides: TGTGCCAGCAGACCCAGCGGGGTGAAGGGCGAGCAGTACTTC. Translation gives CASRPSGVKGEQYF.

The chain couples TRBV5-1 to TRBJ2-2; TRBD1 aligns across 9 bases. The CDR3 covers 15 residues. In germline, CDR1 is SGHRS, CDR2 YFSETQ. Germline trimming cut 6 bases from V and 1 base from J; bases unmatched to any gene: 4. The CDR3 loop reads CASNSGQGNTGELFF. CDR3 nucleotide sequence: TGCGCCAGCAACTCGGGACAGGGGAACACCGGGGAGCTGTTTTTT. The full variable domain, with the rest looked up from reference TRBV5-1 and TRBJ2-2, is KAGVTQTPRYLIKTRGQQVTLSCSPISGHRSVSWYQQTPGQGLQFLFEYFSETQRNKGNFPGRFSGRQFSNSRSEMNVSTLELGDSALYLCASNSGQGNTGELFFGEGSRLTVL.

V is TRBV9 and J is TRBJ1-5; D may be TRBD1 (5 bases). The CDR3 extends over 11 amino acids. Germline CDR1 is SGDLS and CDR2 is YYNGEE. With 7 bases removed from V and 7 bases from J, the gap between germline ends came to 9 bases. The CDR3 DNA reads TGTGCCAGCCTTAGGGGACAGCCCCAGCATTTT. Protein: CASLRGQPQHF.

The chain has TRBV14 and TRBJ2-1; the match to TRBD2 covers 8 bases. The germline gives CDR1 SGHDN, CDR2 FVKESK. The CDR3 covers 16 residues. The ends lost 1 base at V and 7 bases at J; junction bases unmatched: 9. CDR3 residues: CASSQGGSGARNEQFF. The DNA for the CDR3 is TGTGCCAGCAGCCAAGGGGGTAGCGGGGCTCGTAATGAGCAGTTCTTC.

This chain connects TRBV12-3 or TRBV12-4 to TRBJ2-1; the match to TRBD2 covers 10 bases. The CDR3 has 17 residues. Trimming at V came to 5 bases and at J to 0 bases, leaving 7 bases not matched to a gene. The CDR3 DNA sequence: TGTGCCAGCAGTCCTCATAGCGGGAGGCCCTCCTACAATGAGCAGTTCTTC. The encoded protein is CASSPHSGRPSYNEQFF.

The genes are TRBV6-1 and TRBJ2-1; possibly TRBD1 for D (6 bases). The CDR3 is made up of 15 amino acids. Deletions cut 0 bases from V and 6 bases from J, with 12 bases between. Germline V gene lookup returns CDR1 MNHNS and CDR2 SASEGT. CDR3 region: CASSEAKGVINEQFF. CDR3 sequence (DNA): TGTGCCAGCAGTGAAGCCAAGGGGGTCATCAATGAGCAGTTCTTC.

CDR3 loop: CASSQGITMNTEAFF. In nucleotides, the CDR3 is TGTGCCAGCTCACAGGGGATTACCATGAACACTGAAGCTTTCTTT. The chain joins TRBV18 to TRBJ1-1; possible D gene TRBD1, 5 bases. Trimming removed 4 bases at V and 0 bases at J, with 12 bases between. Per germline, CDR1 KGHSH and CDR2 LQKENI. The CDR3 consists of 15 residues. The variable domain in full, completed from reference TRBV18 and TRBJ1-1, reads NAGVMQNPRHLVRRRGQEARLRCSPMKGHSHVYWYRQLPEEGLKFMVYLQKENIIDESGMPKERFSAEFPKEGPSILRIQQVVRGDSAAYFCASSQGITMNTEAFFGQGTRLTVV.

V and J are TRBV6-1 and TRBJ2-7; 7 nucleotides align to TRBD1. Trimming removed 1 base from V and 2 bases from J; junction bases left unmatched: 2. The germline gives CDR1 MNHNS, CDR2 SASEGT. The CDR3 covers 14 residues. The CDR3: CASSEGGTAYEQYF. The CDR3 DNA is TGTGCCAGCAGTGAAGGGGGGACAGCCTACGAGCAGTACTTC.

V and J are TRBV2 and TRBJ1-1; D remains ambiguous. The V gene's germline CDR1 is SNHLY and CDR2 FYNNEI. The V and J ends lost 4 bases and 7 bases respectively, with 13 bases between them. The CDR3 has 13 residues. CDR3 sequence reads: CASSAGLRSEAFF. The CDR3 DNA follows: TGTGCCAGCAGTGCGGGCCTCCGTAGTGAAGCTTTCTTT.

The CDR3 reads CASSPSYGGRYNEQFF. Here the CDR3 DNA reads TGTGCCAGCAGCCCCAGTTACGGGGGGCGATACAATGAGCAGTTCTTC. V and J are TRBV3-1 and TRBJ2-1; D is possibly TRBD2 (7 bases). Trimming left V 4 bases short and J 4 bases short, with 17 bases between. There are 16 residues in the CDR3. In germline, CDR1 is LGHDT, CDR2 YNNKEL (reference sequence).

CDR3 residues: CASSLGRADTQYF. CDR3 sequence (DNA): TGTGCCAGCAGCTTAGGACGGGCAGATACGCAGTATTTT. The rearrangement joins TRBV11-3 to TRBJ2-3; no clear D gene. The CDR3 sequence is 13 residues long. Germline V gene data show CDR1 as SGHNT and CDR2 as YENEEA. V lost 1 base and J 4 bases, leaving 6 bases between the germline ends. Full variable domain (rest looked up from reference TRBV11-3 and TRBJ2-3): EAGVVQSPRYKIIEKKQPVAFWCNPISGHNTLYWYLQNLGQGPELLIRYENEEAVDDSQLPKDRFSAERLKGVDSTLKIQPAELGDSAVYLCASSLGRADTQYFGPGTRLTVL.

This clonotype was seen a single time. The rearrangement links TRBV19 to TRBJ2-1; D might be TRBD1 (6 bases). The CDR3 extends over 16 amino acids. The V and J ends lost 3 bases and 10 bases respectively, with 22 bases between them. Germline V gives CDR1 LNHDA, CDR2 SQIVND (reference sequence). CDR3: CASSIFRGPAPAEQFF. The CDR3, as DNA: TGTGCCAGTAGTATCTTCAGGGGCCCGGCACCCGCGGAGCAGTTCTTC.

The V and J genes are TRBV9 and TRBJ2-7; 10 positions match TRBD2. Looked up from germline, CDR1 is SGDLS and CDR2 is YYNGEE. V shed 2 bases and J 3 bases; nucleotides not matched to a gene: 5. The CDR3 runs to 15 residues. The CDR3 region is CASSVNPSGSYEQYF. In nucleotides, the CDR3 is TGTGCCAGCAGCGTCAATCCTAGCGGGAGCTACGAGCAGTACTTC.

This sequence joins TRBV24-1 and TRBJ1-5; D uncertain. V lost 2 bases, J lost 3 bases, and 10 bases lay in between. The length of the CDR3 is 15 residues. The germline V gene encodes CDR1 KGHDR and CDR2 SFDVKD. CDR3 nucleotide sequence: TGTGCCACCAGTGATTCCAGCGGGGACAATCAGCCCCAGCATTTT. Amino acids: CATSDSSGDNQPQHF.

The V and J genes are TRBV7-2 and TRBJ2-7, with TRBD1 as a possible D gene (5 bases). V lost 5 bases and J lost 3, with 11 bases in between. Germline values: CDR1 SGHTA, CDR2 FQGNSA. The CDR3 is made up of 13 amino acids. Written as DNA, the CDR3 is TGTGCCAGCAGCCAGGGCCGGAACTACGAGCAGTACTTC. Translating gives CASSQGRNYEQYF.

The rearrangement joins TRBV30 to TRBJ2-6, with no clear D. From germline, CDR1 is GTSNPN and CDR2 SVGIG (reference sequence). The length of the CDR3 is 12 residues. Between the trimmed V and J ends, which lost 4 bases and 4 bases, there was a span of 5 bases. This chain's CDR3 is CAWTIGANVLTF. The DNA for the CDR3 is TGTGCCTGGACCATAGGGGCCAACGTCCTGACTTTC.

This clonotype was seen just once. The V and J genes are TRBV19 and TRBJ1-5; D is perhaps TRBD1 (6 bases). Germline V lookup: CDR1 LNHDA, CDR2 SQIVND (reference sequence). V lost 2 bases and J lost 0, with 11 bases in between. The CDR3 spans 16 residues. Written as DNA, the CDR3 is TGTGCCAGTAGTATACGGACAGACTATAGCAATCAGCCCCAGCATTTT. Translating gives CASSIRTDYSNQPQHF.

The DNA of the CDR3 is TGTGCCATCGCGGGACACCCTCACACTGAAGCTTTCTTT. Protein product: CAIAGHPHTEAFF. The chain employs TRBV28 and TRBJ1-1; D may be TRBD1 (6 bases). Trimming cost V 10 bases and J 3 bases, with 15 bases left between them. The CDR3 is made up of 13 amino acids. Germline CDR1 MDHEN, CDR2 SYDVKM.

The chain carries TRBV15 and TRBJ1-4; 8 bases fit TRBD1. The CDR3 spans 15 residues. Trimming removed 4 bases from V and 10 bases from J; junction bases left unmatched: 11. CDR1 LNHNV and CDR2 YYDKDF come from the germline V gene (reference sequence). CDR3 amino acids: CATSTPGQGGVKLFF. CDR3 nucleotide sequence: TGTGCCACCAGCACCCCTGGACAGGGTGGTGTAAAACTGTTTTTT.

The rearrangement joins TRBV3-1 to TRBJ2-1; D might be TRBD2 (5 bases). Germline V lookup: CDR1 LGHDT, CDR2 YNNKEL (reference sequence). Trimming pared 1 base from V and 0 bases from J, leaving 10 bases between. The CDR3 runs to 16 residues. CDR3 DNA sequence: TGTGCCAGCAGCCAAGGACTAATCAACTCCTACAATGAGCAGTTCTTC. Its protein product is CASSQGLINSYNEQFF.

The V call is TRBV20-1, the J call TRBJ2-3; TRBD2 matches at 9 bases. The CDR3 extends over 14 amino acids. V shed 5 bases and J 3 bases; nucleotides not matched to a gene: 6. Germline V gene data show CDR1 as DFQATT and CDR2 as SNEGSKA (reference sequence). The CDR3, as DNA: TGCAGTGCTGGTTCGGCGGGGGGGACAGATACGCAGTATTTT. Protein sequence: CSAGSAGGTDTQYF.

V and J are TRBV28 and TRBJ2-3, with D perhaps matching TRBD1 (6 bases). This CDR3 is built from 12 residues. Trimming left V 6 bases short and J 3 bases short, with 7 bases between. Per germline, CDR1 MDHEN and CDR2 SYDVKM. CDR3 bases: TGTGCCAGCAGGGACAGTACAGATACGCAGTATTTT. Its protein is CASRDSTDTQYF.

This chain connects TRBV12-3 or TRBV12-4 to TRBJ2-1, with no clear D. V lost 5 bases to trimming and J lost 3 bases, with 8 bases between them. The CDR3 covers 13 residues. The CDR3 here is CASSRPNYNEQFF. The DNA for the CDR3 is TGTGCCAGCAGTCGACCCAACTACAATGAGCAGTTCTTC.

V gene TRBV29-1 combines with J gene TRBJ1-1, with D unresolved. This CDR3 contains 13 residues. V was clipped by 6 bases and J by 10 bases, with 21 bases between them. The germline V gene encodes CDR1 SQVTM and CDR2 ANQGSEA. The CDR3 is CSVPERAEARAFF. The DNA of the CDR3 is TGCAGCGTCCCGGAGCGGGCAGAGGCTCGAGCTTTCTTT.

This chain connects TRBV11-2 to TRBJ1-5; D unresolved. This CDR3 spans 14 amino acids. V lost 1 base and J 2 bases, leaving 6 bases between the germline ends. The germline CDR1 and CDR2 sequences are SGHAT and FQNNGV. CDR3 protein: CASSLARGNQPQHF. CDR3 sequence (DNA): TGTGCCAGCAGCTTAGCTCGGGGCAATCAGCCCCAGCATTTT.

The J gene is TRBJ1-6, the V gene TRBV2; 7 bases fit TRBD1. Germline values: CDR1 SNHLY, CDR2 FYNNEI. The CDR3 is 15 residues long. With V trimmed by 5 bases and J by 6 bases, 7 bases remained unmatched. CDR3 residues: CASSKGQASNSPLHF. In DNA, the CDR3 is TGTGCCAGCAGTAAAGGACAGGCGAGTAATTCACCCCTCCACTTT.